One sample yielded the 3 T cell receptor beta chains listed below, sequenced in a study of T-cell memory formation after mild COVID-19. MiXCR was run by TCRdb on the 5' RACE reads, yielding one entry per CDR3 protein. The sample lists about 55,000 distinct CDR3 sequences; 8% to 9.5% were seen once. Sequencing used PBMCs or a T cell subset sorted from them (not recorded which). The receptor set was obtained from a man in his late teens or twenties who had mild COVID-19 (a few samples of this study predate the infection). Cell type and time point are not known.

V usage is TRBV20-1 and J usage is TRBJ2-2; 7 bases are a match to TRBD1. Germline CDR1 reads DFQATT; CDR2 reads SNEGSKA (reference sequence). The trim removed 0 bases at V and 6 bases at J, leaving 4 bases unmatched. The CDR3 is 14 amino acids. The CDR3 protein is CSARDERGPGELFF. For the CDR3, the DNA is TGCAGTGCTAGAGATGAAAGGGGGCCCGGGGAGCTGTTTTTT.

The table lists this clonotype with many counts. The J gene is TRBJ2-1, the V gene TRBV4-3; 9 nucleotides match TRBD2. The V and J ends lost 0 bases and 8 bases, in that order; junction bases with no gene match: 5. CDR3 length equals 15 residues. Per germline, CDR1 LGHNA and CDR2 YSLEER. This chain's CDR3 is CASSQDSSGADEQFF. The CDR3 DNA follows: TGCGCCAGCAGCCAAGATTCTAGCGGGGCCGATGAGCAGTTCTTC.

This clonotype was seen a handful of times. This chain links TRBV4-3 with TRBJ2-2; 8 nucleotides agree with TRBD1. This CDR3 spans 16 amino acids. The ends lost 1 base at V and 7 bases at J; junction bases unmatched: 8. CDR1 LGHNA and CDR2 YSLEER come from the germline V gene. CDR3 coding DNA: TGCGCCAGCAGCCAAGCCAAAGGACAGGGTGGCGGGGAGCTGTTTTTT. Translated: CASSQAKGQGGGELFF.